This note documents a single TCR beta chain sequence. The antigen is not known. These data originate in a study of Tregs in tolerant kidney transplant recipients. Here immunoSEQ multiplex PCR was the method, and the copy in TCRdb shows in-frame clones only, minus some. The sample consists of approximately 20,000 clones, 50% to 70% of them appearing once. The junction had 4 bases not matched to a gene; V was cut back by 1 base and J by 6 bases. The CDR3 covers 15 residues. Germline loops: CDR1 SGHRS, CDR2 YFSETQ. The sequence was obtained from a human donor in good health. This chain connects TRBV5-1 to TRBJ2-1; 10 bases are shared with TRBD2. Material: Tregs from blood cultured with allogeneic cells. The CDR3 DNA follows: TGCGCCAGCAGCTTGATTCTAGCGGGGGCCAATGAGCAGTTCTTC. Translated, it gives CASSLILAGANEQFF.